This T cell receptor beta chain was profiled in a study of tumor-infiltrating lymphocytes in oesophageal squamous cell carcinoma. This CDR3 region has 11 residues. The ends lost 6 bases at V and 6 bases at J; junction bases unmatched: 0. Germline values: CDR1 SNHLY, CDR2 FYNNEI. TCRdb reanalysed the PCR reads using MiXCR and keeps one entry per CDR3 protein. The table has 19,000 or so distinct CDR3 sequences, around 38% seen once. This clonotype was counted many times. The receptor comes from a male donor with esophageal squamous cell carcinoma. Sequencing used blood. The J gene is TRBJ2-3, the V gene TRBV2; 7 bases match TRBD1. This CDR3 reads CASRQGDTQYF. Here the CDR3 DNA reads TGTGCCAGCAGACAGGGGGATACGCAGTATTTT.